Listed here is a single T cell receptor (beta chain). A few counts support this clonotype. The target of this receptor is not known. The sample holds no much larger clone one base away, and base qualities are not on file. The library was produced with UMI-ligation and nested PCR. The beta constant-region primer consisted of an equimolar mixture of two oligonucleotides that together covered TRBC1 and TRBC2. A single-stranded oligonucleotide containing the SP2 primer and a 12-nucleotide UMI was joined to the 3' end of the cDNA by T4 RNA ligase 1. The ligated cDNA went through four rounds of PCR with nested alpha and beta constant-region primers together with the SP2 primer. The ligation reaction was incubated at 16°C for roughly 18-24 hours. PCR2 was usually performed as a SYBR Green qPCR and halted at a preset threshold so that over-amplification would not occur. Apart from the first purification, every purification step used Agencourt AMPure XP magnetic beads. Libraries were quantified by Qubit and checked on a TapeStation, with a main peak expected near 650 bp. Sequencing of the pooled libraries was done on an Illumina MiSeq using v2 2x251 paired-end kits, which typically yielded roughly 0.95-2.3 million reads per sample. Libraries were pooled at around 3.8 nM per sample, and roughly 4.5-8% PhiX was added to improve cluster recognition. The paper's data handling went like this. V and J genes were assigned to Demultiplexor-processed FASTQ reads by Decombinator through tag matching, with a single base-pair mismatch being allowed. UMIs were used by Collapsinator to correct both sequencing errors and frequency errors arising from PCR heterogeneity. TCRs were translated and CDR3s were extracted from the conserved cysteine to the FGXG phenylalanine by CDR3Translator, with non-productive sequences being flagged. Gini, Shannon entropy and inverse Simpson indices were computed after subsampling the repertoires to the same number of UMI-defined TCRs. Within the linear range, a power law was fitted to clonotype abundance distributions using maximum likelihood. For one naive CD8 sample, the pipeline and MIGEC produced similar UMI counts, unique TCR numbers and clonal distributions. One analysis removed from the naive repertoire any naive TCRs that were also found in any memory subset from the same donor. Repertoires were searched for roughly 7,300 CMV-associated CDR3 sequences compiled from VDJdb and a published dataset. Starting from the raw public reads, TCRdb applied fastp trimming at Q25, assembled clones with MiXCR and retained in-frame beta chains. Each CDR3 protein appears once, grouped with its most common genes and DNA. It is TCRdb's table, rather than the study itself, that gives the V and J calls and clone size. Recorded for this sample are about 150,000 distinct CDR3 sequences; 15% to 20% of them occurred a single time. About 0.14% of the sample belongs to the ten largest clones.

V drops 0 bases and J drops 5 bases, leaving 13 bases in between. CDR1 is given as LGHNA and CDR2 as YNFKEQ, both from the germline V gene. The cysteine opens and the phenylalanine closes a CDR3 of 15 amino acids. The retained sequence is limited to the CDR3, 45 bases, with the frame set at the first base. TCR alpha and beta chain libraries were amplified separately from the second PCR step onward. The CMV status of each donor was determined by measuring IFNgamma production from CD4+ T cells after fresh PBMCs had been stimulated overnight with CMV viral lysate. Using Miltenyi beads, CD4 T cells were first positively selected, and CD8 T cells were then positively selected from the CD4-negative fraction. Cells stained for CD3, CD4, CD8, CD45RA, CD27 and a live/dead dye were sorted on a BD Aria II into four subsets by CD45RA and CD27. Three healthy volunteers provided blood, and each donor's sample was split into CD4 and CD8 T cells and then further divided into four differentiation subsets. Roughly 0.13 L of peripheral blood was collected from each donor, and PBMC were isolated by Ficoll-Paque PLUS density-gradient centrifugation. Sorted cells were lysed in RLT buffer, after which RNA was extracted using a Qiagen RNeasy kit and stored at -80 degrees C.

These data come from a study of naive and memory T cell subsets (dated by TCRdb to between 2016 and 2019). About the study as a whole: Sorted naive and memory T cell subsets from peripheral blood were analyzed in the study using a UMI-based, open-source pipeline for TCR alpha and beta sequencing. Complete agreement was observed between the functional CMV T cell responses and the IgG serology results. RNA was DNase-treated and reverse transcribed with TCR constant-region primers, mostly using SuperScript III.

What the authors observed across the whole study: The repertoire findings for the naive and memory subsets could not be validated against a ground truth because none was available. A few larger clonotypes were found in naive repertoires, especially CD8, and these larger clonotypes were possibly memory cells re-expressing CD45RA. The abundance of TCRs followed a power law with an exponent that differed between naive and memory subsets yet stayed consistent across the three individuals. RNA-based TCR counts may be affected by expression changes linked to T cell activation and differentiation. After error correction, over 95% of naive TCR sequences appeared only once, giving much steeper abundance distributions than memory subsets. Single alpha or beta chain sequences, rather than paired alpha/beta receptors, were used to define clonotypes. In both CD4 and CD8 cells, going from naive through CM, EM and EMRA, the Gini index went up while Shannon and inverse Simpson diversity went down.

The sequence links TRBV4-2 to TRBJ2-5; no confident D gene assignment can be made. The specimen was naive CD4+ T cells from blood. The sample's cell subset or site, from its label and the paper: naive T cells, CD45RA high CD27+. The TCR was taken from a human donor in good health. The nucleotides are TGTGCCAGCAGCCAAGATAGGAACTATTTGGAGACCCAGTACTTC. Its coded protein is CASSQDRNYLETQYF.